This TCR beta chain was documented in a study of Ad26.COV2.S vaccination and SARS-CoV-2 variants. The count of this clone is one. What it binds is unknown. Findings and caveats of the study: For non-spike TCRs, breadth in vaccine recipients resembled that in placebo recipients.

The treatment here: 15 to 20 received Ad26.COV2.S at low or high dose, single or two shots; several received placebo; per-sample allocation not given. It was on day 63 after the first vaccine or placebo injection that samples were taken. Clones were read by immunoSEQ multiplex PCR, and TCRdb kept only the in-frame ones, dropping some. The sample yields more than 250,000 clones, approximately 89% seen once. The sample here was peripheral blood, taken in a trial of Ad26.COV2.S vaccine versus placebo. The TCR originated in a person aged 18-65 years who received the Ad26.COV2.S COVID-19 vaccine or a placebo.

In DNA, the CDR3 is TGTGCCAGCAGCTTTTCCCGGATAGTCGAGCAGTACTTC. This codes for CASSFSRIVEQYF. The V and J genes are TRBV5-6 and TRBJ2-7; no firm D call. The CDR3 runs to 13 residues. Trimming took off 2 bases at V and 6 bases at J, with 12 bases between the two ends. Looked up from germline, CDR1 is SGHDT and CDR2 is YYEEEE.